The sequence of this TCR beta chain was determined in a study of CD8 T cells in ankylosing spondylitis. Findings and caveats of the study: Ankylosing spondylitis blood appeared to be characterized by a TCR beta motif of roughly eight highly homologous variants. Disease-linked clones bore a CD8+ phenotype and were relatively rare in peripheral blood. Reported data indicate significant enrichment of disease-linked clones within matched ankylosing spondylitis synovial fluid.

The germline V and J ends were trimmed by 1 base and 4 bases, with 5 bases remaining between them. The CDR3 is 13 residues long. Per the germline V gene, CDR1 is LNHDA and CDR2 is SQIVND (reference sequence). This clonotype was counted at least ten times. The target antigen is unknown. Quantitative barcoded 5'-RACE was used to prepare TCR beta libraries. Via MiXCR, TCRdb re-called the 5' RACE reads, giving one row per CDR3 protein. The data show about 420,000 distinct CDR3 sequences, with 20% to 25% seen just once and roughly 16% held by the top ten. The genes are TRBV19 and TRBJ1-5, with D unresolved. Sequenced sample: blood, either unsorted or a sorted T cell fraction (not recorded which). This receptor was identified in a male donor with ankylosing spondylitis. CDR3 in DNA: TGTGCCAGTAGTATAGGGGGAAATCAGCCCCAGCATTTT. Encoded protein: CASSIGGNQPQHF. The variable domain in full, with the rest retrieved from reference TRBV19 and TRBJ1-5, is DGGITQSPKYLFRKEGQNVTLSCEQNLNHDAMYWYRQDPGQGLRLIYYSQIVNDFQKGDIAEGYSVSREKKESFPLTVTSAQKNPTAFYLCASSIGGNQPQHFGDGTRLSIL.